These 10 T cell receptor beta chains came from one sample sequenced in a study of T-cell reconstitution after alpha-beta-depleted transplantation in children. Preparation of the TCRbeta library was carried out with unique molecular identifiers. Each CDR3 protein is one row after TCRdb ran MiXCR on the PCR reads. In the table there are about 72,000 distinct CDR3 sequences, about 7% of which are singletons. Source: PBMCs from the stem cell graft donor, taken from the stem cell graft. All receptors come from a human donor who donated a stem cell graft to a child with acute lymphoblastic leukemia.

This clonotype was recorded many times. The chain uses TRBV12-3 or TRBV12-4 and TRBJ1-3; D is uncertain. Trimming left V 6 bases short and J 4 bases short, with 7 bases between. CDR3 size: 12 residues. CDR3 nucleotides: TGTGCCAGCAGCGCCGGAGGAAACACCATATATTTT. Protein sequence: CASSAGGNTIYF.

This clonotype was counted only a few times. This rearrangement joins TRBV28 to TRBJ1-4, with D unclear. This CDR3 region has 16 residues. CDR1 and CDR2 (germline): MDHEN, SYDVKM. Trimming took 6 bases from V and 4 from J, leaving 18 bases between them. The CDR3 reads CASSPKITDLNEKLFF. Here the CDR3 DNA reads TGTGCCAGCAGCCCCAAAATCACAGACCTTAATGAAAAACTGTTTTTT.

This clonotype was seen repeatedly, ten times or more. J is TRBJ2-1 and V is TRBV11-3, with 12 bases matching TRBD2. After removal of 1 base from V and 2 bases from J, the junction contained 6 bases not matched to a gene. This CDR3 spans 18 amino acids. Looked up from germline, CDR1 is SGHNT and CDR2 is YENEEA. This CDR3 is CASSLGLAGVSPYNEQFF. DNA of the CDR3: TGTGCCAGCAGCTTAGGACTAGCGGGAGTTTCTCCCTACAATGAGCAGTTCTTC.

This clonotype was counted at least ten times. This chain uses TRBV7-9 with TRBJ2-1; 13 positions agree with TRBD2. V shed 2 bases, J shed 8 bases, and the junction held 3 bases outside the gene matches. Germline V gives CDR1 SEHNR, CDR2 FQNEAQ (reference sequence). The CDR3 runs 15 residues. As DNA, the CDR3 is TGTGCCAGCAGCTTAACTAGCGGGGGGGCCGATGAGCAGTTCTTC. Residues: CASSLTSGGADEQFF.

The DNA for the CDR3 is TGCAGTTCGAGACTAGCGGGAGTCAATGAGCAGTTCTTC. This translates into CSSRLAGVNEQFF. The gene calls are TRBV20-1 and TRBJ2-1; TRBD2 matches 12 bases. Germline V gene data show CDR1 as DFQATT and CDR2 as SNEGSKA (reference sequence). The CDR3 is made up of 13 amino acids. V trimming: 8 bases; J trimming: 6 bases; junction bases outside the gene matches: 5.

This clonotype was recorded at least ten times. CDR3 region: CSAEPGTLVSTDTQYF. The CDR3 DNA reads as TGCAGTGCTGAACCCGGGACACTGGTTAGCACAGATACGCAGTATTTT. The chain employs TRBV20-1 and TRBJ2-3; D is possibly TRBD1 (6 bases). Per the germline V gene, CDR1 is DFQATT and CDR2 is SNEGSKA (reference sequence). Deletions cut 5 bases from V and 0 bases from J, with 18 bases between. The CDR3 has 16 residues.

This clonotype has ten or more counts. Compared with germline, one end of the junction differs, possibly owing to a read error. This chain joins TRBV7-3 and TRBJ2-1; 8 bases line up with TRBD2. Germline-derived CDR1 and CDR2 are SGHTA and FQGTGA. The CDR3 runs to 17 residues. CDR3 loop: CACSLLAGGVAYNEQFF. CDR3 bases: TGTGCCTGCAGCTTACTAGCCGGGGGGGTCGCGTACAATGAGCAGTTCTTC.

The CDR3 sequence is CASSLGGTGSYEQYF. CDR3 in DNA: TGTGCCAGCAGCTTGGGTGGGACAGGGTCCTACGAGCAGTACTTC. This chain joins TRBV5-4 and TRBJ2-7, with 9 bases fitting TRBD1. J gave up 1 base and V 0 bases, and 2 bases lay outside the gene matches. This CDR3 contains 15 residues. Germline CDR1 and CDR2: SGHNT and YYREEE (reference sequence).

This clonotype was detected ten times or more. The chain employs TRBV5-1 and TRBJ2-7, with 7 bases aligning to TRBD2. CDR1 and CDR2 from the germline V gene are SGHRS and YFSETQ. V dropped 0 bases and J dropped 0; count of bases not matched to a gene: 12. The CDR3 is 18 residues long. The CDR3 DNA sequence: TGCGCCAGCAGCTTGGGGGGGGATGCTGCGGGAGACTCCTACGAGCAGTACTTC. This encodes CASSLGGDAAGDSYEQYF.

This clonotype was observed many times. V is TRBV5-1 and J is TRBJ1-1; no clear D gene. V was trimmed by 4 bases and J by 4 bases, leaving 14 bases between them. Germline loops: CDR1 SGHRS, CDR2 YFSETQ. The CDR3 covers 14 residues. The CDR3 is CASSLRTSATEAFF. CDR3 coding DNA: TGCGCCAGCAGCCTCCGGACGTCGGCCACTGAAGCTTTCTTT.